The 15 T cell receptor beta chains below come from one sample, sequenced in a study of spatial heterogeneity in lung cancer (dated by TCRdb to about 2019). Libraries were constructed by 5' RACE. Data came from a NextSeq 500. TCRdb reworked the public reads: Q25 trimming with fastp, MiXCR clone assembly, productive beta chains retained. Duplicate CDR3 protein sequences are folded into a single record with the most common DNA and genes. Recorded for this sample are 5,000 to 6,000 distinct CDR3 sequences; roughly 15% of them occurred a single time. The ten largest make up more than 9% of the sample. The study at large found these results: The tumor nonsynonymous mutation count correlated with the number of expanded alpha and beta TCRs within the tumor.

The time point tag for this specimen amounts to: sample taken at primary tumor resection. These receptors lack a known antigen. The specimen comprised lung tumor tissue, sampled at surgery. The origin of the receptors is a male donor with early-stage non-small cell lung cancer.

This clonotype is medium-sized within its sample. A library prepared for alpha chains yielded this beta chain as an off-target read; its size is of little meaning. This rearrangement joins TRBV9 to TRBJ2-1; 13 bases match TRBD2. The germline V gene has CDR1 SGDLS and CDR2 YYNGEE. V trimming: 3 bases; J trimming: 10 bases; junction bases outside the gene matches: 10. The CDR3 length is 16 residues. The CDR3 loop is CASSEEAGLAGLEQFF. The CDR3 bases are TGTGCCAGCAGCGAAGAAGCGGGACTAGCGGGACTGGAGCAGTTCTTC. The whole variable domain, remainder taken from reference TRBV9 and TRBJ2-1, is DSGVTQTPKHLITATGQRVTLRCSPRSGDLSVYWYQQSLDQGLQFLIQYYNGEERAKGNILERFSAQQFPDLHSELNLSSLELGDSALYFCASSEEAGLAGLEQFFGPGTRLTVL.

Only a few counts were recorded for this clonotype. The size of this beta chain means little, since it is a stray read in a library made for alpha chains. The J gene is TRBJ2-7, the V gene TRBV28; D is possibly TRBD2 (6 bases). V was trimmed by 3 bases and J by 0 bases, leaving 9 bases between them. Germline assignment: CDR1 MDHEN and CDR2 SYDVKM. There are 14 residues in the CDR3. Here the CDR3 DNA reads TGTGCCAGCAGTTTTGCCGGGAGCTCCTACGAGCAGTACTTC. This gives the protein CASSFAGSSYEQYF. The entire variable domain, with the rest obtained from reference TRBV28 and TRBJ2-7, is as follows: DVKVTQSSRYLVKRTGEKVFLECVQDMDHENMFWYRQDPGLGLRLIYFSYDVKMKEKGDIPEGYSVSREKKERFSLILESASTNQTSMYLCASSFAGSSYEQYFGPGTRLTVT.

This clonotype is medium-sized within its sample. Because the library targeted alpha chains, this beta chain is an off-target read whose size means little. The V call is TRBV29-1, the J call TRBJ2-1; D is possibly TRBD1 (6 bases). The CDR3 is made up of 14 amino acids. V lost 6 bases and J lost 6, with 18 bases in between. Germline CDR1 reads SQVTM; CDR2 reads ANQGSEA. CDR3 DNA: TGCAGCGTGGGAACAGGGAACGTCGGCAATGAGCAGTTCTTC. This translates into CSVGTGNVGNEQFF.

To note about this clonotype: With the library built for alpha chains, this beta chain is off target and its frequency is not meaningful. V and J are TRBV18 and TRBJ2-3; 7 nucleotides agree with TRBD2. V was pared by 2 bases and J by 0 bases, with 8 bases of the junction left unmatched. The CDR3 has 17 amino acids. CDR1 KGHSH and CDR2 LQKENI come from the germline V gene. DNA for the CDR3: TGTGCCAGCTCACCATTGATCAGCGGGACCAGCACAGATACGCAGTATTTT. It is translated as CASSPLISGTSTDTQYF.

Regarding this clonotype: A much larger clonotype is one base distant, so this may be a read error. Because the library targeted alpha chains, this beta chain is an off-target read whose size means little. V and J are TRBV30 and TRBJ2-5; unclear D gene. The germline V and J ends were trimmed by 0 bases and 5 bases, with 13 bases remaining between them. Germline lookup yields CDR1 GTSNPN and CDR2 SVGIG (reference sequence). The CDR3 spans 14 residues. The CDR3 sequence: CAWSVTVGIETQYF. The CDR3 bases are TGTGCCTGGAGTGTTACAGTGGGCATCGAGACCCAGTACTTC. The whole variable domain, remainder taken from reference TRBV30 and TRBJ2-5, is SQTIHQWPATLVQPVGSPLSLECTVEGTSNPNLYWYRQAAGRGLQLLFYSVGIGQISSEVPQNLSASRPQDRQFILSSKKLLLSDSGFYLCAWSVTVGIETQYFGPGTRLLVL.

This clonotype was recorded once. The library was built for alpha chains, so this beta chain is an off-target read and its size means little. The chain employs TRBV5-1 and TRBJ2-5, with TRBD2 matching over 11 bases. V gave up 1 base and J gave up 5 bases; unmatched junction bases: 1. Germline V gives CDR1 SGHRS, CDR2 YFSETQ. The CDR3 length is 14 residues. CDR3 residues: CASSLTSGSETQYF. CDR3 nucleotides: TGCGCCAGCAGCTTGACTAGCGGGAGTGAGACCCAGTACTTC. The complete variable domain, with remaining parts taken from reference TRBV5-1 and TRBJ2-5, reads KAGVTQTPRYLIKTRGQQVTLSCSPISGHRSVSWYQQTPGQGLQFLFEYFSETQRNKGNFPGRFSGRQFSNSRSEMNVSTLELGDSALYLCASSLTSGSETQYFGPGTRLLVL.

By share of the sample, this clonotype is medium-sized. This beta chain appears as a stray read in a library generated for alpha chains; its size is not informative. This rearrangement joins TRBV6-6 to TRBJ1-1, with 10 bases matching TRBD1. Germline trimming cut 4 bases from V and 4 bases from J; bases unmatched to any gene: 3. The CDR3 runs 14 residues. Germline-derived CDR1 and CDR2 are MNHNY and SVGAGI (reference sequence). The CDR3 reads CASSLDRGGTEAFF. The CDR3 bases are TGTGCCAGCAGTTTGGACAGGGGGGGCACTGAAGCTTTCTTT.

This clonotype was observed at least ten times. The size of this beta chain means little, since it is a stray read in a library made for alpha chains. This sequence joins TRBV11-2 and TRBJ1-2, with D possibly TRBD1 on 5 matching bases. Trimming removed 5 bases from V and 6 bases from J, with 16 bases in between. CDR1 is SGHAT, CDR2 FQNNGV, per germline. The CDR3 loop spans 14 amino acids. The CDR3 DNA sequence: TGTGCCAGCAGCCGACAGAGTATACTTCATGGCTACACCTTC. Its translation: CASSRQSILHGYTF.

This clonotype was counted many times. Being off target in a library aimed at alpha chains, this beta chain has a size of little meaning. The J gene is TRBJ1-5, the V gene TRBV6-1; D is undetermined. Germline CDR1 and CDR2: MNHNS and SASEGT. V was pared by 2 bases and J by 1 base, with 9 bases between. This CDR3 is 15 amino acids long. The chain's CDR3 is CASSELGFSNQPQHF. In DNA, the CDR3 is TGTGCCAGCAGTGAATTGGGTTTCAGCAATCAGCCCCAGCATTTT.

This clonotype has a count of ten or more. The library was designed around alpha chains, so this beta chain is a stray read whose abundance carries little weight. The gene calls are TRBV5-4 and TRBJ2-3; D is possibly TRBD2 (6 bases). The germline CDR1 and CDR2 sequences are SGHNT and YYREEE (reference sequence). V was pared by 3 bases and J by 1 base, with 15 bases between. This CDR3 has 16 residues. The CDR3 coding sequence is TGTGCCAGCAGCTCTCCCTGGCGGGGCGGCACAGATACGCAGTATTTT. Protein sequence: CASSSPWRGGTDTQYF.

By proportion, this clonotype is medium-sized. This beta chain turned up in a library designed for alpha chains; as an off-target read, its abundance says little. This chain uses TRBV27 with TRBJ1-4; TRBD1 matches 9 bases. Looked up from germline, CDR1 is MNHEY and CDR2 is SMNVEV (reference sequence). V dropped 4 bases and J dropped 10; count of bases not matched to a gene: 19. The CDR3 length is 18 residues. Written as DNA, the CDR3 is TGTGCCAGCAGTTCCGACCGGGAGGGGAACAGGGGGCGCGCAAAACTGTTTTTT. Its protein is CASSSDREGNRGRAKLFF.

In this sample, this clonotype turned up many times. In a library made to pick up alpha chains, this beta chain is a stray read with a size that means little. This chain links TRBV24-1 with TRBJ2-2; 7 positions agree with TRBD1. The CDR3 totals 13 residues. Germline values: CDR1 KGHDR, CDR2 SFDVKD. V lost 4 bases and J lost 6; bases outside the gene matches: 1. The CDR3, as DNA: TGTGCCACCAGTGAGAGGGGGCCCGGGGAGCTGTTTTTT. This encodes CATSERGPGELFF.

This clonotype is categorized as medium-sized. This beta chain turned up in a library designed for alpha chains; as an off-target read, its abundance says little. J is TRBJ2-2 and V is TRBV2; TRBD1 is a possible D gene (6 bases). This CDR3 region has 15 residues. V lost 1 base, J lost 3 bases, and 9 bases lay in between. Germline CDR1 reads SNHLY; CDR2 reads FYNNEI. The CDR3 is CASSEGRGHTGELFF. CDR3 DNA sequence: TGTGCCAGCAGTGAAGGCAGGGGTCACACCGGGGAGCTGTTTTTT.

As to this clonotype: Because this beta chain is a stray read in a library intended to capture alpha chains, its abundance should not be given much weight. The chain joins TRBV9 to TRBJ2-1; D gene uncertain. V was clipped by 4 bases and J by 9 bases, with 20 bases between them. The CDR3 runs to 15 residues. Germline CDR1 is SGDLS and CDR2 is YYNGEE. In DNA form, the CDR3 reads TGTGCCAGCAGCCCCACTACCTGGGGTACTGGTGAGCAGTTCTTC. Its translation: CASSPTTWGTGEQFF.

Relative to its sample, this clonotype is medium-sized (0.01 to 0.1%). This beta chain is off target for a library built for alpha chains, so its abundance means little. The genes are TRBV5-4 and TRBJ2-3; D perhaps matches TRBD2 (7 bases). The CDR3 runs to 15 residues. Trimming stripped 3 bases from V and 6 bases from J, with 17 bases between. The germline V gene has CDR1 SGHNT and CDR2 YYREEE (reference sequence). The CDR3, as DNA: TGTGCCAGCAGCTGGGGAGGGGGGGGCCAGGATACGCAGTATTTT. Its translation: CASSWGGGGQDTQYF. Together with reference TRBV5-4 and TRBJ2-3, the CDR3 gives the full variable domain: ETGVTQSPTHLIKTRGQQVTLRCSSQSGHNTVSWYQQALGQGPQFIFQYYREEENGRGNFPPRFSGLQFPNYSSELNVNALELDDSALYLCASSWGGGGQDTQYFGPGTRLTVL.